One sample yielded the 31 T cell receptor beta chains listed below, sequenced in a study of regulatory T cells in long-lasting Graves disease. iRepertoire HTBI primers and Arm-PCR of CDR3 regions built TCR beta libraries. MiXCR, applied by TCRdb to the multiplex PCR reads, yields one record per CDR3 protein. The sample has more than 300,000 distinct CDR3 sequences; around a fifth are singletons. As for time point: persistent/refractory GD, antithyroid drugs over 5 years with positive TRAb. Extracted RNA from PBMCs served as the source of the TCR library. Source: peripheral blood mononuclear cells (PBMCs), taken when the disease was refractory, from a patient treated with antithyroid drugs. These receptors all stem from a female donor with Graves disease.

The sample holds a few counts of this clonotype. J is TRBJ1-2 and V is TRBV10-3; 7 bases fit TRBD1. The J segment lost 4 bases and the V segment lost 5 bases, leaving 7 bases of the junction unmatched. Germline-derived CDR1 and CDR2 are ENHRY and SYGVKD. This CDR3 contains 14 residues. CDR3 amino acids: CAISQQGIGYGYTF. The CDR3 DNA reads TGTGCCATCAGTCAACAGGGGATAGGCTATGGCTACACCTTC.

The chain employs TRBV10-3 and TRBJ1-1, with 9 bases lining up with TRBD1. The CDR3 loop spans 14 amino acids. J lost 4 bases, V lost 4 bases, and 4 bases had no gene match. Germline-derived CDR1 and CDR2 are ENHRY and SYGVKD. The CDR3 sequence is CAISAGTGITEAFF. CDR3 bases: TGTGCCATCAGTGCCGGGACAGGGATCACTGAAGCTTTCTTT.

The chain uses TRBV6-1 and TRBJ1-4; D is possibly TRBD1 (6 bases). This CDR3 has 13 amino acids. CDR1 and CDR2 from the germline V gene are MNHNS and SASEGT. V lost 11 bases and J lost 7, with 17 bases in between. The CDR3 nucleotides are TGTGCCGCAACCGGGACATCTGGTGAAAAACTGTTTTTT. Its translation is CAATGTSGEKLFF.

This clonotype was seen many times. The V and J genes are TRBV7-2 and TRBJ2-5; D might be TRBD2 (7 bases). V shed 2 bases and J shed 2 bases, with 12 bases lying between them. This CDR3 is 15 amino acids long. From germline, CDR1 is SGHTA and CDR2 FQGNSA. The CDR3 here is CASSLRGGGQETQYF. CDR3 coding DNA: TGTGCCAGCAGCTTACGGGGAGGGGGACAAGAGACCCAGTACTTC.

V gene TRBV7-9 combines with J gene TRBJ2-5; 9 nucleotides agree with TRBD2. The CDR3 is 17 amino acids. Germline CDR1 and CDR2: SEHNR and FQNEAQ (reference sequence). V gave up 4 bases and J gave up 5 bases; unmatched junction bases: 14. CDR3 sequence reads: CASSSPEGRGGLETQYF. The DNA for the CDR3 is TGTGCCAGCAGCTCCCCGGAGGGGCGGGGGGGCTTGGAGACCCAGTACTTC. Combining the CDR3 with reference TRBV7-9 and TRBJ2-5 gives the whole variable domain DTGVSQNPRHKITKRGQNVTFRCDPISEHNRLYWYRQTLGQGPEFLTYFQNEAQLEKSRLLSDRFSAERPKGSFSTLEIQRTEQGDSAMYLCASSSPEGRGGLETQYFGPGTRLLVL.

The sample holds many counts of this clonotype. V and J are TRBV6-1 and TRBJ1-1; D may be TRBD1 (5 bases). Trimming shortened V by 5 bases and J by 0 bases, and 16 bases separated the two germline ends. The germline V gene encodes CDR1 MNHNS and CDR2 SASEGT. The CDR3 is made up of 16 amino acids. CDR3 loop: CASSHRGPIMNTEAFF. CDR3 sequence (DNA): TGTGCCAGCAGTCATAGGGGCCCAATTATGAACACTGAAGCTTTCTTT.

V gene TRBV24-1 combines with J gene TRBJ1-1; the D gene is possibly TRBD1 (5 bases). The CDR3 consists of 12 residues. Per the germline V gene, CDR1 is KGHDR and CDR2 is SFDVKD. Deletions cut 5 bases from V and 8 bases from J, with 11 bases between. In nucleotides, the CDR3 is TGTGCCACCAGTGCGGGGGTTTCGGAAGCTTTCTTT. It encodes CATSAGVSEAFF.

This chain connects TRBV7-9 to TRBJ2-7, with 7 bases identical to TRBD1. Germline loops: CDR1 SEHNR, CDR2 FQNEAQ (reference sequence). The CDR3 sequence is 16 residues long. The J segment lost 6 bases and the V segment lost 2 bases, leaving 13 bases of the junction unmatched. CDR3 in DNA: TGTGCCAGCAGCTTAAGTGGGCGTTTAAACAGGGGCGAGCAGTACTTC. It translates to CASSLSGRLNRGEQYF. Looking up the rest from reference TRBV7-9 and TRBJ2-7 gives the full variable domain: DTGVSQNPRHKITKRGQNVTFRCDPISEHNRLYWYRQTLGQGPEFLTYFQNEAQLEKSRLLSDRFSAERPKGSFSTLEIQRTEQGDSAMYLCASSLSGRLNRGEQYFGPGTRLTVT.

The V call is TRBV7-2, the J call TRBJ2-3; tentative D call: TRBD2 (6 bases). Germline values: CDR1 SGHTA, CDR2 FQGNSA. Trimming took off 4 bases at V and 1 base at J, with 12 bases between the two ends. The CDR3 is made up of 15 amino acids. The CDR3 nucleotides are TGTGCCAGCAGCTACTCCGGGACTCGCACAGATACGCAGTATTTT. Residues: CASSYSGTRTDTQYF.

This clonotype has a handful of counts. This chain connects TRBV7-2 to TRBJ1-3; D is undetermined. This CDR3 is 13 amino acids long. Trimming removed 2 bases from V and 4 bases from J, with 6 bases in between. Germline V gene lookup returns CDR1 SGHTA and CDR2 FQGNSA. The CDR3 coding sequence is TGTGCCAGCAGCTTAACCGAGGGAAACACCATATATTTT. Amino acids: CASSLTEGNTIYF. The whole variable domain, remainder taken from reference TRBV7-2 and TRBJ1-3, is GAGVSQSPSNKVTEKGKDVELRCDPISGHTALYWYRQSLGQGLEFLIYFQGNSAPDKSGLPSDRFSAERTGGSVSTLTIQRTQQEDSAVYLCASSLTEGNTIYFGEGSWLTVV.

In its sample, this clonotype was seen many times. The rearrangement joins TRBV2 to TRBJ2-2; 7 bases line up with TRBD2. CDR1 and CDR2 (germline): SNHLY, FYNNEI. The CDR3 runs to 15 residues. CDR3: CASLGRDERARELFF. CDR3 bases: TGTGCGTCTCTGGGGAGGGACGAACGCGCCCGGGAGCTGTTTTTT. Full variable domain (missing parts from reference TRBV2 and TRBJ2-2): EPEVTQTPSHQVTQMGQEVILRCVPISNHLYFYWYRQILGQKVEFLVSFYNNEISEKSEIFDDQFSVERPDGSNFTLKIRSTKLEDSAMYFCASLGRDERARELFFGEGSRLTVL.

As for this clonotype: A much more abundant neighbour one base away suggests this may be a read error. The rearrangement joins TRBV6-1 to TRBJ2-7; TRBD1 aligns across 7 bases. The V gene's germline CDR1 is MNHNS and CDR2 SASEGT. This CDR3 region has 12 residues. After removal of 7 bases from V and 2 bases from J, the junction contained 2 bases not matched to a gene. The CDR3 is CASTGQPYEQYF. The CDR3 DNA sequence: TGTGCCAGCACGGGACAGCCCTACGAGCAGTACTTC.

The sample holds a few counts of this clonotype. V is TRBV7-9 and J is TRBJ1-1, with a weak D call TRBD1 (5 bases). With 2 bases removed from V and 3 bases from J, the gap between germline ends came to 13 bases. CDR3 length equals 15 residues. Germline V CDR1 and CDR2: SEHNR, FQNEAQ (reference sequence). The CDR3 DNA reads TGTGCCAGCAGCTTATCCGGGACGGTTGACACTGAAGCTTTCTTT. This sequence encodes CASSLSGTVDTEAFF.

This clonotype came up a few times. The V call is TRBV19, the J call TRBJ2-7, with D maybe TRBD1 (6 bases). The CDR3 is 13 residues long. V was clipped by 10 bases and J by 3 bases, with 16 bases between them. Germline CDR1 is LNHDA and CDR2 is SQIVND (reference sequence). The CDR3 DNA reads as TGTGCCACCCAGGGGTGGAGCCGCTACGAGCAGTACTTC. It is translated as CATQGWSRYEQYF.

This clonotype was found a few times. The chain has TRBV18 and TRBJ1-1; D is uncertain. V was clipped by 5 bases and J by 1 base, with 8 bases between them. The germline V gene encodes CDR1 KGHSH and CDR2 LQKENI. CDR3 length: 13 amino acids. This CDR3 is CASSIKTNTEAFF. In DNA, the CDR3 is TGTGCCAGCTCAATCAAAACGAACACTGAAGCTTTCTTT.

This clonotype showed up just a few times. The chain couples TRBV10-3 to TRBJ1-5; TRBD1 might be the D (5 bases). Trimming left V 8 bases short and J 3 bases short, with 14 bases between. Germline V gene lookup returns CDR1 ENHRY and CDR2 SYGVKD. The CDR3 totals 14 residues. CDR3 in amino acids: CAISRDALNQPQHF. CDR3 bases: TGTGCCATCTCCCGGGACGCCCTCAATCAGCCCCAGCATTTT.

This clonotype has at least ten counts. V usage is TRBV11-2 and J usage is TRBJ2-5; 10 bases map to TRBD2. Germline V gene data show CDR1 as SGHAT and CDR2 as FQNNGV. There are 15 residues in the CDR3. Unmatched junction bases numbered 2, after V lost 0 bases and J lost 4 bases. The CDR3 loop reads CASSLEGTSVETQYF. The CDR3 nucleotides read TGTGCCAGCAGCTTAGAGGGGACTAGCGTAGAGACCCAGTACTTC.

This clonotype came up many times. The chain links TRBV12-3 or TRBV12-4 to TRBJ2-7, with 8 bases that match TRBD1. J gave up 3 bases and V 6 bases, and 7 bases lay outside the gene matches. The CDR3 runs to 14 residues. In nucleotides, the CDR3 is TGTGCCAGCAGCAACCGGGACAGGAACTACGAGCAGTACTTC. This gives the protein CASSNRDRNYEQYF.

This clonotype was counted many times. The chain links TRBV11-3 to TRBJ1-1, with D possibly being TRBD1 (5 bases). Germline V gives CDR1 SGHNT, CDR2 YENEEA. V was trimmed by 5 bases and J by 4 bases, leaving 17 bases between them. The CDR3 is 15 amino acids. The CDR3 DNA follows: TGTGCCAGCAGCCCCGGGGGGGGGTTCGGCACTGAAGCTTTCTTT. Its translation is CASSPGGGFGTEAFF.

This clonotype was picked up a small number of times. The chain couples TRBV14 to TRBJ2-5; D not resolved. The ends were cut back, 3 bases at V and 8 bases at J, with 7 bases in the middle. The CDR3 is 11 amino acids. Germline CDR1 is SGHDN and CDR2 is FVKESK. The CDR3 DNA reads TGTGCCAGCAGCCAGACCGTTACCCAGTACTTC. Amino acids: CASSQTVTQYF. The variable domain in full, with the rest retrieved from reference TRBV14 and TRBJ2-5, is EAGVTQFPSHSVIEKGQTVTLRCDPISGHDNLYWYRRVMGKEIKFLLHFVKESKQDESGMPNNRFLAERTGGTYSTLKVQPAELEDSGVYFCASSQTVTQYFGPGTRLLVL.

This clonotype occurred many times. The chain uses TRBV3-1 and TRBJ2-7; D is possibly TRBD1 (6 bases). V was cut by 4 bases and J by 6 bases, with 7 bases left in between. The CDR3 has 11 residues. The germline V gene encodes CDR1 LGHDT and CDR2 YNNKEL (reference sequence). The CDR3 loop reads CASSRGGEQYF. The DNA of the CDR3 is TGTGCCAGCAGCCGAGGGGGCGAGCAGTACTTC.

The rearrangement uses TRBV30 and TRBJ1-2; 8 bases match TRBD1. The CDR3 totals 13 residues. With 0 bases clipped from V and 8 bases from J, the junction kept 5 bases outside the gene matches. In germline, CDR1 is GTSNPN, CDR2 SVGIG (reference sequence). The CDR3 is CAWSVQGARGYTF. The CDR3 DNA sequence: TGTGCCTGGAGTGTGCAGGGGGCGAGAGGCTACACCTTC.

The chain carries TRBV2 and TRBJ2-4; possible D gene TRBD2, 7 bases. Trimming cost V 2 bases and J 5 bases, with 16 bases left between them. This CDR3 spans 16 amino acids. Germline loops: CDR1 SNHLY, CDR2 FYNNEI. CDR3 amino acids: CASSERGAGGENIQYF. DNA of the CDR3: TGTGCCAGCAGTGAACGGGGGGCCGGAGGGGAAAACATTCAGTACTTC.

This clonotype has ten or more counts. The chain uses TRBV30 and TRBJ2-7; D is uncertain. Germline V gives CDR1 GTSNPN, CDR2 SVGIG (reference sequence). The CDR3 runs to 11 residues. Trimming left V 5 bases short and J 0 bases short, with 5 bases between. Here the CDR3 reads CAWGSSYEQYF. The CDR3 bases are TGTGCCTGGGGTAGCTCCTACGAGCAGTACTTC.

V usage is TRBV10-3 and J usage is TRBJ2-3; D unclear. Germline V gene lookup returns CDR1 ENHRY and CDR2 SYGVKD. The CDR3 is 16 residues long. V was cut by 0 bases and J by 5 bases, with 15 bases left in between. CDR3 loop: CAISESPWTGRDTQYF. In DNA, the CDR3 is TGTGCCATCAGTGAGTCTCCGTGGACCGGGCGAGATACGCAGTATTTT.

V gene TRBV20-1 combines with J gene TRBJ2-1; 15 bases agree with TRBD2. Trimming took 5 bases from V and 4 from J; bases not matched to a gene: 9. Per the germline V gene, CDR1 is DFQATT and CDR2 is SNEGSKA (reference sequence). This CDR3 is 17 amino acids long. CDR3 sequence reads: CSASPRTSGGGYNEQFF. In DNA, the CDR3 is TGCAGTGCTTCTCCCCGGACTAGCGGGGGGGGGTACAATGAGCAGTTCTTC.

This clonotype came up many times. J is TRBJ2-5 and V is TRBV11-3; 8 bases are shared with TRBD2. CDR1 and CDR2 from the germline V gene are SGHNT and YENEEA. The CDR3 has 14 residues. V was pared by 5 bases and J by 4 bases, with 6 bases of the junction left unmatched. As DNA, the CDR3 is TGTGCCAGCAGCCCCCGTAGCGGGGCAGAGACCCAGTACTTC. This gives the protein CASSPRSGAETQYF.

The CDR3 sequence is CSAGTILSGNTIYF. The CDR3, as DNA: TGCAGTGCTGGGACCATCCTCTCTGGAAACACCATATATTTT. The chain couples TRBV20-1 to TRBJ1-3; D might be TRBD1 (5 bases). CDR1 DFQATT and CDR2 SNEGSKA come from the germline V gene (reference sequence). This CDR3 is built from 14 residues. Trimming pared 5 bases from V and 0 bases from J, leaving 11 bases between.

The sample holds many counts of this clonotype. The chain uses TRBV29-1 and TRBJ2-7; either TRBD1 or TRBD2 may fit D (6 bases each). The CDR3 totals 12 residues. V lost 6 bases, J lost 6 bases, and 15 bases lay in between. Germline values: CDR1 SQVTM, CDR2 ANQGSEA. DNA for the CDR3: TGCAGCGTGTGGGGGGCGCATTCCGAGCAGTACTTC. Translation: CSVWGAHSEQYF.

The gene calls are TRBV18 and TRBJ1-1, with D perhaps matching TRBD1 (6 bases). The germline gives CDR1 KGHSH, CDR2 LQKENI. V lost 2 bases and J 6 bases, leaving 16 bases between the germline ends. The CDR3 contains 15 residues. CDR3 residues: CASSPSRGVLAEAFF. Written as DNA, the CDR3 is TGTGCCAGCTCACCAAGTAGGGGGGTGCTTGCTGAAGCTTTCTTT.

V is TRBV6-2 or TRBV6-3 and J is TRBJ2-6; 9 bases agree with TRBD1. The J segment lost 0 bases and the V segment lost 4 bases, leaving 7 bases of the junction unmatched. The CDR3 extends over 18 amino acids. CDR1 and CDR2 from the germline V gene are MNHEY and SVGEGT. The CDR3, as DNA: TGTGCCAGCAGTTTCAGGTGGACAGGGGCCTCTGGGGCCAACGTCCTGACTTTC. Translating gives CASSFRWTGASGANVLTF.